These T cell receptor beta chains were read from a single sample in a study of shared clonotypes between healthy human individuals. Measured with immunoSEQ multiplex PCR; TCRdb has only the in-frame clones, and not every one. This table has about 1.5 million clones, 95% to 99% appearing once. Sequencing was carried out using naive CD4+ T cells sorted from blood. All receptors come from a young man in good health. The conserved cysteine and the conserved F or W are not part of the CDR3 here. Each record gives: D gene, V gene, CDR3 protein. The D gene is left open where the match is weak.

NA,TRBV4-3,ASSQGDQPQH
NA,TRBV18,ASSPPTGTGANVLT
NA,TRBV6-1,ASTLDSFTDTQY
NA,TRBV6-6,ASRRTRDRGNEQF
TRBD2,TRBV29-1,SSGRLAATDTQY
NA,TRBV28,ASSRRHEQY
TRBD2,TRBV11-2,ASSLGLARYEQY
NA,TRBV2,ASRASEGRGNGYT
NA,TRBV7-8,ASSLVGRGVGYT
NA,TRBV7-6,ASSPNAVPATQY
TRBD1,TRBV14,ASSPEGYRGLESYT
NA,TRBV6-5,ASSRDHKWF
NA,TRBV18,ASSPRSLLDYGYT
NA,TRBV29-1,SVGGVPNEQF
NA,TRBV14,ASSQHSRPNNEQF
NA,TRBV7-9,ASSPVSGGNTIY
NA,TRBV30,AWRERALAYEQY
TRBD2,TRBV9,ASSPRLAGTYEQY
NA,TRBV7-8,ASSPTTLNTGELF
NA,TRBV21-1,ASRLLQGTDTQY
TRBD2,TRBV11-2,ASRGMPSGRINNEQF
TRBD1,TRBV18,ASSPGGQLDEKLF
NA,TRBV19,ASSRGSGDTQY
TRBD1,TRBV5-1,ASSLGRRGQSEAF
NA,TRBV7-2,ASSLEFRSYEQY
TRBD2,TRBV5-1,ASSLAAGRYEQY
NA,TRBV9,ASSVDGDRYDTEQF